What follows are 16 T cell receptor beta chains derived from one specimen sequenced in a study of Tregs in tolerant kidney transplant recipients. Repertoires were generated with immunoSEQ multiplex PCR, while TCRdb's copy carries only in-frame clones and drops some. The table shows over 85,000 clones, with 93% occurring only once. Sequenced here: CD4+ T cells from blood, sampled before the transplant. Source of these receptors: a human donor who received a combined kidney and bone marrow transplant.

The chain joins TRBV6-1 to TRBJ1-3, with D tentatively TRBD1 (5 bases). Germline V CDR1 and CDR2: MNHNS, SASEGT. V lost 8 bases and J 4 bases, leaving 9 bases between the germline ends. CDR3 length equals 12 residues. Here the CDR3 DNA reads TGTGCCAGCGGGGCGCGAGGAAACACCATATATTTT. As protein: CASGARGNTIYF.

V gene TRBV18 combines with J gene TRBJ1-2, with 7 bases fitting TRBD1. Per germline, CDR1 KGHSH and CDR2 LQKENI. Trimming cost V 3 bases and J 0 bases; bases outside gene matches: 13. This CDR3 is built from 18 residues. The CDR3 sequence is CASSPRTGPTLANYGYTF. CDR3 nucleotide sequence: TGTGCCAGCTCACCGCGGACAGGACCCACCTTAGCTAACTATGGCTACACCTTC.

The chain recombines TRBV7-2 with TRBJ1-3; unclear D gene. The CDR3 consists of 13 residues. The germline V and J ends were trimmed by 4 bases and 6 bases, with 10 bases remaining between them. Germline V CDR1 and CDR2: SGHTA, FQGNSA. This CDR3 reads CASSYKGENTIYF. CDR3 in DNA: TGTGCCAGCAGCTACAAAGGAGAAAACACCATATATTTT.

The chain uses TRBV7-9 and TRBJ1-2; D gene uncertain. Trimming stripped 1 base from V and 7 bases from J, with 16 bases between. This CDR3 spans 15 amino acids. The germline gives CDR1 SEHNR, CDR2 FQNEAQ (reference sequence). CDR3 nucleotides: TGTGCCAGCAGCTTAGATTCCCGAGGGTTTAGTGGCTACACCTTC. This sequence encodes CASSLDSRGFSGYTF.

V gene TRBV15 combines with J gene TRBJ2-2; D gene uncertain. CDR3 length: 16 amino acids. Germline V CDR1 and CDR2: LNHNV, YYDKDF (reference sequence). V lost 4 bases, J lost 3 bases, and 15 bases lay in between. CDR3 sequence (DNA): TGTGCCACCAGCAATCTCCTCTCGGGTTACACCGGGGAGCTGTTTTTT. Protein product: CATSNLLSGYTGELFF.

CDR3 in DNA: TGTGCCAGCAGCGTAGATACGGGATCCACTGAAGCTTTCTTT. This codes for CASSVDTGSTEAFF. The chain recombines TRBV9 with TRBJ1-1; D is ambiguous. The germline V and J ends were trimmed by 0 bases and 4 bases, with 10 bases remaining between them. CDR1 is SGDLS, CDR2 YYNGEE, per germline. The length of the CDR3 is 14 residues.

The chain recombines TRBV19 with TRBJ2-5; TRBD1 agrees at 9 bases. Trimming took 3 bases from V and 5 from J; bases not matched to a gene: 4. Germline lookup yields CDR1 LNHDA and CDR2 SQIVND (reference sequence). The CDR3 has 14 residues. The CDR3 DNA follows: TGTGCCAGTAGTATGACAGGGGGTCGCGAGACCCAGTACTTC. Translated, it gives CASSMTGGRETQYF.

In nucleotides, the CDR3 is TGTGCCAGCAGCATTACCCGGACAGGGGGCACCGGGGAGCTGTTTTTT. It codes for CASSITRTGGTGELFF. The genes are TRBV11-2 and TRBJ2-2; 10 positions match TRBD1. The CDR3 is 16 residues long. Germline V gives CDR1 SGHAT, CDR2 FQNNGV. Trimming removed 5 bases from V and 4 bases from J; junction bases left unmatched: 7.

The V and J genes are TRBV6-4 and TRBJ1-1; a possible D gene is TRBD1 (6 bases). Trimming took off 4 bases at V and 2 bases at J, with 8 bases between the two ends. This CDR3 spans 13 amino acids. Germline values: CDR1 MRHNA, CDR2 SNTAGT. The CDR3 loop reads CASSVGTNTEAFF. In DNA, the CDR3 is TGTGCCAGCAGTGTTGGGACAAACACTGAAGCTTTCTTT.

The genes are TRBV5-4 and TRBJ2-1; no clear D gene. With 0 bases removed from V and 8 bases from J, the gap between germline ends came to 9 bases. The CDR3 has 13 amino acids. The germline V gene encodes CDR1 SGHNT and CDR2 YYREEE (reference sequence). CDR3 sequence: CASSLGGAYEQFF. The CDR3 nucleotides are TGTGCCAGCAGCTTGGGTGGAGCCTATGAGCAGTTCTTC.

The chain employs TRBV5-1 and TRBJ2-1; a possible D gene is TRBD2 (6 bases). Germline V gene lookup returns CDR1 SGHRS and CDR2 YFSETQ. Trimming stripped 8 bases from V and 5 bases from J, with 17 bases between. The CDR3 length is 14 residues. The CDR3 region is CASRERLANNEQFF. The CDR3 nucleotides read TGCGCCAGTCGGGAAAGGCTAGCGAACAATGAGCAGTTCTTC.

The chain has TRBV11-2 and TRBJ1-4; 10 nucleotides align to TRBD1. Germline V gives CDR1 SGHAT, CDR2 FQNNGV. The V segment lost 4 bases and the J segment 8 bases; nucleotides outside the gene matches: 4. This CDR3 spans 14 amino acids. CDR3 coding DNA: TGTGCCAGCAGCTACGGACAGGGGGGCGAAAAACTGTTTTTT. It specifies CASSYGQGGEKLFF. Using reference TRBV11-2 and TRBJ1-4 for the parts outside the CDR3, the full variable domain is EAGVAQSPRYKIIEKRQSVAFWCNPISGHATLYWYQQILGQGPKLLIQFQNNGVVDDSQLPKDRFSAERLKGVDSTLKIQPAKLEDSAVYLCASSYGQGGEKLFFGSGTQLSVL.

The chain links TRBV29-1 to TRBJ2-5; TRBD2 aligns across 7 bases. J lost 5 bases, V lost 6 bases, and 6 bases had no gene match. Germline CDR1 SQVTM, CDR2 ANQGSEA. The CDR3 is made up of 12 amino acids. CDR3 coding DNA: TGCAGCGTGGGAGGACTAGTGGAGACCCAGTACTTC. This codes for CSVGGLVETQYF.

The chain uses TRBV29-1 and TRBJ2-2; 11 positions match TRBD2. The CDR3 is made up of 16 amino acids. Germline V gene lookup returns CDR1 SQVTM and CDR2 ANQGSEA. Unmatched junction bases numbered 6, after V lost 3 bases and J lost 3 bases. The CDR3 sequence: CSVDGLAGTHTGELFF. The CDR3 DNA reads as TGCAGCGTTGACGGACTAGCGGGCACACACACCGGGGAGCTGTTTTTT.

This chain joins TRBV6-5 and TRBJ1-3; D possibly corresponds to TRBD1 (5 bases). This CDR3 contains 15 residues. V lost 5 bases and J 0 bases, leaving 11 bases between the germline ends. Germline CDR1 MNHEY, CDR2 SVGAGI. The CDR3 is CASSRLGLSGNTIYF. CDR3 bases: TGTGCCAGCAGTCGGTTGGGACTCTCTGGAAACACCATATATTTT.

The J gene is TRBJ2-7, the V gene TRBV11-3, with D tentatively TRBD1 (6 bases). The germline CDR1 and CDR2 sequences are SGHNT and YENEEA. The CDR3 is 15 amino acids. Deletions cut 4 bases from V and 1 base from J, with 14 bases between. The CDR3 region has the DNA TGTGCCAGCAGCTCCGACCGGGACACTTCCTACGAGCAGTACTTC. Its protein product is CASSSDRDTSYEQYF.